The source of this TCR beta chain is a study of OX40 agonist ivuxolimab in advanced cancers. Study information: Clinicians treated patients with ivuxolimab, an agonistic anti-OX40 (CD134) antibody.

Blood samples were obtained at baseline, cycle 4 day 1, and cycle 7 day 1. This clone came up a few times. No antigen is known for it. The study, taken as a whole, reports: Near-lowest levels of clonal expansion characterized partial responders at 0.1-3.0 mg/kg.

Germline-derived CDR1 and CDR2 are SGHAT and FQNNGV. Deletions cut 2 bases from V and 7 bases from J, with 18 bases between. The CDR3 has 15 amino acids. Produced via immunoSEQ multiplex PCR; TCRdb's table is partial and in-frame only. Here the sample spans 66,000 or so clones, roughly 81% being singletons. This receptor was obtained from an adult with an advanced solid tumor such as melanoma, head and neck, liver or kidney cancer. The chain uses TRBV11-2 and TRBJ2-7, with D perhaps TRBD1 or TRBD2 (6 bases each). The sequencing used CD4+ or CD8+ T cells sorted from blood, collected in a trial of the OX40 agonist ivuxolimab. CDR3 coding DNA: TGTGCCAGCAGCTTAAAGGGGGGCGGAACGTGGGAGCAGTACTTC. Encoded protein: CASSLKGGGTWEQYF. The variable domain in full, with the rest retrieved from reference TRBV11-2 and TRBJ2-7, is EAGVAQSPRYKIIEKRQSVAFWCNPISGHATLYWYQQILGQGPKLLIQFQNNGVVDDSQLPKDRFSAERLKGVDSTLKIQPAKLEDSAVYLCASSLKGGGTWEQYFGPGTRLTVT.